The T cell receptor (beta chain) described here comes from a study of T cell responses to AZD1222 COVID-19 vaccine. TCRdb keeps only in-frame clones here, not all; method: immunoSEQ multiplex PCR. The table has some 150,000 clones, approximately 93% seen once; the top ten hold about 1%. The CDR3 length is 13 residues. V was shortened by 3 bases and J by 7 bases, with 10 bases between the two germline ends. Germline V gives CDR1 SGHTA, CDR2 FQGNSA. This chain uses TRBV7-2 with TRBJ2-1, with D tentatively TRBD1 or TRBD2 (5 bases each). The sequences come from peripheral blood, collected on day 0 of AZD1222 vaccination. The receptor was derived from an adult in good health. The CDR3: CASSFDWGNEQFF. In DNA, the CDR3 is TGTGCCAGCAGCTTTGACTGGGGGAATGAGCAGTTCTTC.